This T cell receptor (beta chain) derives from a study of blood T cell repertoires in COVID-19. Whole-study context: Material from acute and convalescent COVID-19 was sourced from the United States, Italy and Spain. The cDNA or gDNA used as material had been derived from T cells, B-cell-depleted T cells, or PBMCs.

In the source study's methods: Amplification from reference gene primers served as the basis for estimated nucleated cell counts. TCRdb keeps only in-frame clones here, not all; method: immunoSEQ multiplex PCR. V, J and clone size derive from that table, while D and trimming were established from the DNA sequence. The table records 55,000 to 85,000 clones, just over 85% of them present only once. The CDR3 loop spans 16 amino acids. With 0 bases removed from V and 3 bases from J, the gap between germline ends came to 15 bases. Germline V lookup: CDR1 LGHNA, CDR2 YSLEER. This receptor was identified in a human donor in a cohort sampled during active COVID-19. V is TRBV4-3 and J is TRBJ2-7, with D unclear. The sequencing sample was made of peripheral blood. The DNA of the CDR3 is TGCGCCAGCAGCCAAGATTCTACAGCCGCAAGCTACGAGCAGTACTTC. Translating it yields CASSQDSTAASYEQYF.